The text below deals with one T cell receptor beta chain. Its antigen is currently unknown. V lost 4 bases, J lost 4 bases, and 1 base stayed unmatched. CDR3 length: 13 amino acids. Germline assignment: CDR1 MNHNS and CDR2 SASEGT. The record originates from a study of shared clonotypes between healthy human individuals. Notes on the study in general: Compared with clonotypes that all four donors shared, non-shared clonotypes had lower generation probabilities. Though the depth was large, rarefaction showed that sorted-subset sequencing was incomplete.

Clones were read by immunoSEQ multiplex PCR, and TCRdb kept only the in-frame ones, dropping some. The sample holds about 700,000 clones, roughly 70% seen once. The specimen was memory CD4+ T cells sorted from blood. This sample's subset: CD45RA-negative fraction. The chain links TRBV6-1 to TRBJ1-1; TRBD1 matches at 9 bases. The TCR sequence derives from a woman aged 25 to 39 in good health. CDR3 nucleotides: TGTGCCAGCAGTGTACAGGGGGCCACTGAAGCTTTCTTT. This translates into CASSVQGATEAFF.